This TCR beta chain appears in the sequencing data of a study of blood T cell repertoires in COVID-19. Study overall: Samples came from the United States, Italy and Spain, spanning acute and convalescent COVID-19. T cells, B-cell-depleted T cells, or PBMCs supplied cDNA or gDNA.

Clones were read by immunoSEQ multiplex PCR, and TCRdb kept only the in-frame ones, dropping some. Of about 89,000 clones in the sample, about 74% were seen once. The source material was peripheral blood. The TCR originated in a human donor in a cohort sampled during active COVID-19.

The CDR3 protein is CASSGGLNTEAFF. In DNA, the CDR3 is TGTGCCAGCAGCGGAGGGCTGAACACTGAAGCTTTCTTT. This chain uses TRBV11-3 with TRBJ1-1; D uncertain. Trimming took 5 bases from V and 0 from J, leaving 7 bases between them. The CDR3 runs to 13 residues. Germline assignment: CDR1 SGHNT and CDR2 YENEEA.